Listed below are T cell receptor beta chains from one sample, sequenced in a study of cytomegalovirus exposure and HLA in healthy donors. TCRdb keeps only in-frame clones here, not all; method: immunoSEQ multiplex PCR. The sample has roughly 140,000 clones, 82% seen once. Sequences were obtained from PBMCs. Receptor source: a woman aged 45-65 years in good health and CMV-seropositive. CDR3s include the opening cysteine and the closing phenylalanine or tryptophan. The D gene is left open where the match is weak. Clone size is not always given. Where it is, it says once, few, many or a class for expanded clones.

>.|TRBV7-2|TRBJ2-1|.
TGTGCCAGCTCGAGGGGGATAGAGCAGTTCTTC
CASSRGIEQFF
>.|TRBV5-1|TRBJ2-3|TRBD2
TGCGCCAGCAGCTTGGAACTGGCGGGGGGGCTGGATACGCAGTATTTT
CASSLELAGGLDTQYF
>.|TRBV27|TRBJ1-6|.
TGTGCCAGCAGTTTACGGTCAGGAACAAATTCACCCCTCCACTTT
CASSLRSGTNSPLHF
>.|TRBV25-1|TRBJ1-5|.
TGTGCCAGCAGCGGCACCGGGGATCAGCCCCAGCATTTT
CASSGTGDQPQHF
>.|TRBV6-1|TRBJ1-5|.
TGTGCCAGCAGCCTCGGGAGGTCTCGCAATCAGCCCCAGCATTTT
CASSLGRSRNQPQHF
>few|TRBV6-6|TRBJ2-4|.
TGTGCCAGCAGACCGGACAGGGCGGGGGGGATTCAGTACTTC
CASRPDRAGGIQYF
>.|TRBV5-6|TRBJ1-3|.
TGTGCCAGCAGCTTGGCCCAGGGGCGGGCTGGAAACACCATATATTTT
CASSLAQGRAGNTIYF
>.|TRBV29-1|TRBJ1-2|TRBD1
TGCAGCGTTGATAGGCAGGGGGCCCTGAACTATGGCTACACCTTC
CSVDRQGALNYGYTF
>.|TRBV29-1|TRBJ1-1|.
TGCAGCTCTTGGGGGCAGGGAAAAGCTTTCTTT
CSSWGQGKAFF
>.|TRBV5-1|TRBJ1-4|TRBD1
TGCGCCAGCAGCTTAACCGGGACAGGGATTGAAAAACTGTTTTTT
CASSLTGTGIEKLFF
>.|TRBV6-1|TRBJ1-2|.
TGTGCCAGCAGTGACAGGATAATCGGTGGCTACACCTTC
CASSDRIIGGYTF
>.|TRBV7-9|TRBJ2-7|TRBD2
TGTGCCAGCAGCTTGGGCACGGGGGGCGAGCAGTACTTC
CASSLGTGGEQYF
>.|TRBV27|TRBJ2-1|TRBD1
TGTGCCAGCAGTCCTGGACAGGTCGGCAATGAGCAGTTCTTC
CASSPGQVGNEQFF
>.|TRBV18|TRBJ2-3|.
TGTGCCAGCTCACCACGAGGAGGGGACACAGATACGCAGTATTTT
CASSPRGGDTDTQYF
>.|TRBV19|TRBJ2-5|TRBD1
TGTGCCAGTAGTGCCGGGACAGGGGTCGAGACCCAGTACTTC
CASSAGTGVETQYF
>.|TRBV5-4|TRBJ2-7|.
TGTGCCAGCAGCTTGGAGCTAGAGTACGAGCAGTACTTC
CASSLELEYEQYF
>.|TRBV10-3|TRBJ1-5|.
TGTGCCATCAGTGAACAGGGCGTTAGCAATCAGCCCCAGCATTTT
CAISEQGVSNQPQHF
>.|TRBV5-6|TRBJ1-6|.
TGTGCCAGCAGCTTTAGGGGTATGAATTCACCCCTCCACTTT
CASSFRGMNSPLHF
>.|TRBV29-1|TRBJ1-1|TRBD1
TGCAGCGTTGAAGGGCTGACAGGGGTAGGACGGACTGAAGCTTTCTTT
CSVEGLTGVGRTEAFF
>.|TRBV7-2|TRBJ2-3|TRBD2
TGTGCCAGCAGCAAGAGCGGGGGGTGGGATACGCAGTATTTT
CASSKSGGWDTQYF
>.|TRBV6-6|TRBJ2-1|TRBD2
TGTGCCAGCAGGCCCGGGACTAGTTATAATGAGCAGTTCTTC
CASRPGTSYNEQFF
>.|TRBV6-1|TRBJ1-2|.
TGTGCCAGCAGTGGACAGCTTAACTATGGCTACACCTTC
CASSGQLNYGYTF
>few|TRBV28|TRBJ2-4|.
TGTGCCAGCAGTTTAAAGTCCCGAGGGAAAAACATTCAGTACTTC
CASSLKSRGKNIQYF
>.|TRBV6-1|TRBJ1-2|TRBD1
TGTGCCAGCAGTGTGACCTGGGGACAGGTAAACTATGGCTACACCTTC
CASSVTWGQVNYGYTF
>.|TRBV19|TRBJ1-6|TRBD1
TGTGCCAGTAGTGCGTGGGACAGGGGACTTTCACCCCTCCACTTT
CASSAWDRGLSPLHF
>.|TRBV7-9|TRBJ2-1|.
TGTGCCAGCAGCATCTCCGGACTGCATCCCAATGAGCAGTTCTTC
CASSISGLHPNEQFF
>.|TRBV7-8|TRBJ2-3|.
TGTGCCAGCAGCCACGGGGGAGGCACAGATACGCAGTATTTT
CASSHGGGTDTQYF
>.|TRBV14|TRBJ1-2|.
TGTGCCAGCAGCCAAGTCCCGAACTATGGCTACACCTTC
CASSQVPNYGYTF
>.|TRBV6-5|TRBJ2-5|.
TGTGCCAGCACCTCTCCCGGACTGAAAGAGACCCAGTACTTC
CASTSPGLKETQYF
>.|TRBV2|TRBJ2-1|TRBD2
TGTGCCAGCCGAGGGACTAGCGGGGGGTCCAATGAGCAGTTCTTC
CASRGTSGGSNEQFF
>few|TRBV2|TRBJ1-6|TRBD1
TGTGCCAGCAGTGAAGGGACAGGGGTTAGCTCACCCCTCCACTTT
CASSEGTGVSSPLHF
>.|TRBV6-1|TRBJ1-1|.
TGTGCCAGCAGTGAGAGCAGGGTCGGGAACACTGAAGCTTTCTTT
CASSESRVGNTEAFF
>.|TRBV10-3|TRBJ1-1|TRBD1
TGTGCCATCAGCCCGACAGGGGGTGGGGAAGCTTTCTTT
CAISPTGGGEAFF
>.|TRBV7-8|TRBJ1-2|.
TGTGCCAGCAGCTTATTGGTGAACAACAACTATGGCTACACCTTC
CASSLLVNNNYGYTF
>.|TRBV7-2|TRBJ2-7|TRBD2
TGTGCCAGCAGCTTCGTGGGGGGGGGTTCCTACGAGCAGTACTTC
CASSFVGGGSYEQYF
>.|TRBV6-1|TRBJ1-3|.
TGTGCCAGCACTGGGCAAACATACGGAAACACCATATATTTT
CASTGQTYGNTIYF
>.|TRBV5-1|TRBJ1-1|.
TGCGCCAGCAGCTTGGTAGGCGGGGCGAACACTGAAGCTTTCTTT
CASSLVGGANTEAFF
>.|TRBV29-1|TRBJ2-4|.
TGCAGTGGGCGGACATCAAACATTCAGTACTTC
CSGRTSNIQYF
>.|TRBV27|TRBJ2-7|.
TGTGCCAGCAGTTCCCCCTCCCAGGATACCTACGAGCAGTACTTC
CASSSPSQDTYEQYF
>.|TRBV5-6|TRBJ1-2|.
TGTGCCAGCCGGGTAATCGGCTATGGCTACACCTTC
CASRVIGYGYTF
>.|TRBV6-1|TRBJ1-1|.
TGTGCCAGCAGGCTAACGCCCGTGAACACTGAAGCTTTCTTT
CASRLTPVNTEAFF
>once|TRBV7-9|TRBJ2-2|TRBD1
TGTGCCAGCAGCTTATCAAGGACAGGGGGTACCGGGGAGCTGTTTTTT
CASSLSRTGGTGELFF
>.|TRBV5-1|TRBJ2-1|.
TGCGCCAGCAGCTTGGCCCCAGCGGGTGCCTACAATGAGCAGTTCTTC
CASSLAPAGAYNEQFF
>.|TRBV27|TRBJ2-2|.
TGTGCCAGCAGTTCCGGACAGAGCGGGGAGCTGTTTTTT
CASSSGQSGELFF
>.|TRBV7-2|TRBJ1-6|TRBD1
TGTGCCAGCAGCTTAGTAACAGGGGCTTCACCCCTCCACTTT
CASSLVTGASPLHF
>.|TRBV2|TRBJ1-2|TRBD1
TGTGCCAGCAGGCTTGGACAGGGTTATGGCTACACCTTC
CASRLGQGYGYTF
>.|TRBV18|TRBJ1-4|TRBD1
TGTGCCAGCTCACCAACCGGGACAGATAATGAAAAACTGTTTTTT
CASSPTGTDNEKLFF
>few|TRBV7-2|TRBJ2-1|TRBD1
TGTGCCAGCAGCCAACGACAGGGGACAGGCTCCTACAATGAGCAGTTCTTC
CASSQRQGTGSYNEQFF
>.|TRBV9|TRBJ2-3|TRBD1
TGTGCCAGCAGCCCAGGGGGAGCAGGGCTCACAGATACGCAGTATTTT
CASSPGGAGLTDTQYF
>few|TRBV12-2|TRBJ2-5|.
TGTGCAAGTCGCTTAGCTCTGGGTGACAGGGTGACCCAGTACTTC
CASRLALGDRVTQYF
>.|TRBV10-3|TRBJ2-4|.
TGTGCCATCAGTGAGTTTGCGGCCATCGGTACAGGGAACATTCAGTACTTC
CAISEFAAIGTGNIQYF
>.|TRBV6-1|TRBJ1-4|TRBD1
TGTGCCACCCAACTTACAGGGGATGGTAAAAAACTGTTTTTT
CATQLTGDGKKLFF
>.|TRBV6-1|TRBJ1-1|.
TGTGCCAGCAGTTCAGACACAGGGAGCACTGAAGCTTTCTTT
CASSSDTGSTEAFF
>.|TRBV5-8|TRBJ1-1|TRBD1
TGTGCCAGCAGCCTGGGACAGCCGAACACTGAAGCTTTCTTT
CASSLGQPNTEAFF
>.|TRBV2|TRBJ2-7|.
TGTGCCAGCAGTGTCAGGGCAGGACCCACCGAGCAGTACTTC
CASSVRAGPTEQYF